This TCR beta chain was retrieved from a study of blood T cell repertoires in COVID-19. Whole-study context: Sites across the United States, Italy and Spain contributed samples from acute and convalescent COVID-19. From T cells, B-cell-depleted T cells, or PBMCs came the material, which was cDNA or gDNA.

Original processing notes: Estimates of nucleated cell counts were drawn from the amplification of reference gene primers. Clones were read by immunoSEQ multiplex PCR, and TCRdb kept only the in-frame ones, dropping some. V, J and clone size derive from that table, while D and trimming were established from the DNA sequence. Seen here are roughly 250,000 clones, roughly 79% observed once, and the top ten hold less than 3%. Trimming removed 9 bases at V and 5 bases at J, with 10 bases between. Germline lookup yields CDR1 MNHEY and CDR2 SVGAGI. There are 12 residues in the CDR3. This clone has only one observation.

The receptor was derived from a woman aged 55 to 70 with active or convalescent COVID-19. Source material: peripheral blood. The chain carries TRBV6-5 and TRBJ2-2, with no clear D. DNA for the CDR3: TGTGCCAGTAGTACTGAGACCGGGGAGCTGTTTTTT. It translates to CASSTETGELFF.